This T cell receptor beta chain was identified in a study of blood T cell repertoires in COVID-19. About the research overall: Both acute and convalescent COVID-19 samples were obtained from the United States, Italy and Spain. From T cells, B-cell-depleted T cells, or PBMCs came the material, which was cDNA or gDNA.

In the study's own analysis: For nucleated cells, counts were estimated from reference gene primer amplification. Produced via immunoSEQ multiplex PCR; TCRdb's table is partial and in-frame only. V and J calls and clone size come straight from that table; D and trimming were deduced from the DNA. The sample carries about 21,000 clones, about 90% recorded once. Germline trimming cut 10 bases from V and 5 bases from J; bases unmatched to any gene: 11. This CDR3 comprises 15 residues. Germline V lookup: CDR1 MDHEN, CDR2 SYDVKM. Sequenced: peripheral blood. The chain combines TRBV28 with TRBJ2-1; 10 positions agree with TRBD2. This sequence was found in a human donor with active COVID-19. The donor label of this sample is uncertain. CDR3 protein: CATRLRLAGHNEQFF. In DNA, the CDR3 is TGTGCCACGCGGCTCAGACTAGCGGGTCACAATGAGCAGTTCTTC.